This is a list of T cell receptor beta chains from one sample in a study of CD8+CD57+ T cells in acquired aplastic anemia. TCRdb used MiXCR to reprocess the reads, holding one entry per CDR3 protein. The sample has some 150,000 distinct CDR3 sequences; 70% to 80% are singletons. The material sequenced was sorted CD4+, CD8+, or CD8+CD57+ T cells (not recorded which) from PBMCs. These receptors all come from a human donor with aplastic anemia. Each CDR3 is given with its conserved first and last residue. Each record gives: clone size, J gene, D gene, V gene, CDR3 protein, CDR3 DNA. D genes are given only for firm matches. Clone size is given for some rows only: seen once, a few or many times, or a class if the clone is expanded.

NA TRBJ2-3 TRBD2 TRBV29-1 CSVVPSGDFTDTQYF TGCAGCGTTGTTCCTAGCGGGGACTTCACAGATACGCAGTATTTT
NA TRBJ2-2 NA TRBV2 CASLEVGNTGELFF TGTGCCAGTCTCGAGGTTGGGAACACCGGGGAGCTGTTTTTT
NA TRBJ1-2 NA TRBV29-1 CSVEDRVGNYGYTF TGCAGCGTTGAAGATCGGGTAGGGAACTATGGCTACACCTTC
NA TRBJ1-6 TRBD1 TRBV2 CAERTGGDYPPLHF TGTGCCGAGAGGACAGGGGGCGATTATCCACCCCTCCACTTT
NA TRBJ2-5 NA TRBV7-2 CASSLEYARKTQYF TGTGCCAGCAGCTTAGAATACGCACGGAAGACCCAGTACTTC
NA TRBJ1-2 NA TRBV5-4 CASSLVLSNYGYTF TGTGCCAGCAGCTTGGTTCTTTCTAACTATGGCTACACCTTC
NA TRBJ1-5 NA TRBV5-1 CASSLGVMQPQHF TGCGCCAGCAGCTTGGGAGTAATGCAGCCCCAGCATTTT
NA TRBJ2-7 TRBD2 TRBV30 CAWSTSGTYEQYF TGTGCCTGGAGTACTAGCGGAACCTACGAGCAGTACTTC
NA TRBJ2-5 NA TRBV7-9 CASSPPDYSQETQYF TGTGCCAGCAGCCCCCCTGACTACAGCCAAGAGACCCAGTACTTC
NA TRBJ1-2 TRBD1 TRBV10-3 CAGGTDYGYTF TGTGCCGGCGGGACAGACTATGGCTACACCTTC
few TRBJ2-7 TRBD1 TRBV7-9 CASSPRDSRYEQYF TGTGCCAGCAGCCCCCGGGACAGTCGCTACGAGCAGTACTTC
NA TRBJ2-7 TRBD2 TRBV12-3/TRBV12-4 CASSRMTSGSYEQYF TGTGCCAGCAGTCGGATGACTAGCGGGAGTTACGAGCAGTACTTC
NA TRBJ2-7 NA TRBV5-6 CASSSKMDWDRYF TGTGCCAGCAGCTCGAAGATGGACTGGGATCGGTACTTC
NA TRBJ2-1 TRBD2 TRBV7-3 CASSLSLAGGNEQFF TGTGCCAGCAGCTTATCTCTAGCGGGGGGCAATGAGCAGTTCTTC
NA TRBJ2-7 TRBD2 TRBV2 CASSFLAGGNEQYF TGTGCCAGCAGCTTCTTAGCGGGGGGAAACGAGCAGTACTTC
NA TRBJ1-1 NA TRBV2 CASSSVVAEAFF TGTGCCAGCAGCAGTGTTGTCGCTGAAGCTTTCTTT
few TRBJ2-1 NA TRBV6-4 CASSEASWANEQFF TGTGCCAGCAGTGAGGCTAGCTGGGCCAATGAGCAGTTCTTC
NA TRBJ2-1 TRBD2 TRBV10-2 CASSVGGGPTIEQFF TGCGCCAGCAGTGTTGGGGGAGGGCCCACTATTGAGCAGTTCTTC
NA TRBJ2-1 TRBD2 TRBV6-5 CASSEAGTSRWNEQFF TGTGCCAGTTCCGAAGCCGGGACTAGTAGGTGGAATGAGCAGTTCTTC
NA TRBJ1-3 NA TRBV7-2 CASSLSPGAGNTIYF TGTGCCAGCAGCTTAAGTCCGGGGGCTGGAAACACCATATATTTT
NA TRBJ2-7 NA TRBV11-3 CASSYAPPPYEQYF TGTGCCAGCAGCTACGCCCCCCCTCCCTACGAGCAGTACTTC
few TRBJ1-6 NA TRBV7-9 CASSLEGLGSPLHF TGTGCCAGCAGCTTAGAAGGACTGGGGTCACCCCTCCACTTT
few TRBJ2-5 NA TRBV10-1 CASSDSDGLGAQYF TGCGCCAGCAGTGACTCGGACGGACTTGGGGCCCAGTACTTC
NA TRBJ2-1 TRBD2 TRBV9 CAPTEAGASYNEQFF TGTGCCCCTACCGAAGCGGGAGCCTCCTACAATGAGCAGTTCTTC
few TRBJ2-1 TRBD2 TRBV10-3 CAISSTLAGDNEQFF TGTGCCATCAGTTCGACCCTAGCGGGGGACAATGAGCAGTTCTTC
NA TRBJ2-1 TRBD2 TRBV19 CASSISLTSGIMEVDEQFF TGTGCCAGTAGTATAAGTCTCACTAGCGGCATAATGGAAGTAGATGAGCAGTTCTTC
NA TRBJ2-7 NA TRBV7-9 CASSPGPRSSYEQYF TGTGCCAGCAGCCCGGGACCGAGGAGCTCCTACGAGCAGTACTTC
few TRBJ1-6 NA TRBV2 CASSGQHGSPLHF TGTGCCAGCAGCGGACAGCACGGTTCACCCCTCCACTTT
once TRBJ1-1 NA TRBV5-1 CASHRDTNTEAFF TGCGCCAGCCACAGGGACACGAACACTGAAGCTTTCTTT
NA TRBJ1-2 NA TRBV29-1 CSVEEGTDYTF TGCAGCGTTGAAGAGGGAACGGACTACACCTTC
NA TRBJ2-7 NA TRBV29-1 CSVEDRAGSAEQYF TGCAGCGTTGAAGATCGGGCAGGGTCAGCCGAGCAGTACTTC
few TRBJ2-7 TRBD1 TRBV2 CASRGTGPLYEQYF TGTGCCAGCAGGGGGACAGGGCCTCTCTACGAGCAGTACTTC
many TRBJ2-5 TRBD2 TRBV24-1 CATSDRGGGQETQYF TGTGCCACCAGTGATCGGGGGGGGGGCCAAGAGACCCAGTACTTC
many TRBJ2-5 TRBD2 TRBV13 CASRQTSEETQYF TGTGCCAGCAGACAGACTAGCGAGGAGACCCAGTACTTC
NA TRBJ1-2 NA TRBV29-1 CSVSSNYGYTF TGCAGCGTTAGCTCTAACTATGGCTACACCTTC